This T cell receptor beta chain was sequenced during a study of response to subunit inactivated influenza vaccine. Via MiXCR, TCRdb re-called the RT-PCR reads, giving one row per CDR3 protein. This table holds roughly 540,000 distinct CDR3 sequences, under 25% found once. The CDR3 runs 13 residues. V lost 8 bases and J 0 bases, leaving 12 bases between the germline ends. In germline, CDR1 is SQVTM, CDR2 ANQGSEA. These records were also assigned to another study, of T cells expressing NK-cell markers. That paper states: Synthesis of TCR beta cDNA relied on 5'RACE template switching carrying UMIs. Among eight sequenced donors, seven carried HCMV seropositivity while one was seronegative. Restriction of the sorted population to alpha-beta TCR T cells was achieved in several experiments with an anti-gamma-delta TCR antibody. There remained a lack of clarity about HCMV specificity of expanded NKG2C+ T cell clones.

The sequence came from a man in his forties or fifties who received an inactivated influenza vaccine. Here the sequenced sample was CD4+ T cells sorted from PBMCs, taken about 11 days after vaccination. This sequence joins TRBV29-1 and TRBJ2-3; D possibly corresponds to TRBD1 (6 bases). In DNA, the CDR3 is TGCAGCACTAGACAGGAAAGCACAGATACGCAGTATTTT. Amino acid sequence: CSTRQESTDTQYF.